Following are 16 T cell receptor beta chains from one sample sequenced in a study of shared clonotypes between healthy human individuals. Sequencing used immunoSEQ multiplex PCR; TCRdb keeps in-frame clones, though not all of them. The repertoire has under 850,000 clones, approximately 72% of them found once; the top ten carry under 2%. The sequenced sample was memory CD4+ T cells sorted from blood. Subset meaning: CD45RA-negative fraction. Every receptor here comes from a woman younger than 45 in good health.

CDR3 nucleotides: TGTGCCAGCAGCCGCGACAGGGGGATCGACGGCTACACCTTC. Translated, it gives CASSRDRGIDGYTF. The chain carries TRBV5-6 and TRBJ1-2; 9 bases fit TRBD1. CDR3 length: 14 residues. With V trimmed by 4 bases and J by 8 bases, 9 bases remained unmatched. The germline gives CDR1 SGHDT, CDR2 YYEEEE.

This sequence joins TRBV5-1 and TRBJ2-3, with 7 bases aligning to TRBD1. The ends lost 0 bases at V and 4 bases at J; junction bases unmatched: 8. Germline V lookup: CDR1 SGHRS, CDR2 YFSETQ. This CDR3 region has 16 residues. CDR3: CASSLAIKGGPDTQYF. The CDR3 DNA follows: TGCGCCAGCAGCTTGGCCATCAAAGGGGGCCCAGATACGCAGTATTTT.

This clone has more than one count but fewer than ten. The rearrangement joins TRBV5-1 to TRBJ2-1, with 9 bases lining up with TRBD2. Germline loops: CDR1 SGHRS, CDR2 YFSETQ. The CDR3 consists of 13 residues. The V gene end was trimmed by 0 bases and the J gene end by 14 bases; junction bases not matched to a gene: 6. CDR3 DNA sequence: TGCGCCAGCAGCTTGGCCGAAGCGGGAGGAAAGTTCTTC. Translation gives CASSLAEAGGKFF.

The rearrangement links TRBV28 to TRBJ1-2, with D unresolved. The length of the CDR3 is 13 residues. V was pared by 6 bases and J by 4 bases, with 12 bases between. Germline V gives CDR1 MDHEN, CDR2 SYDVKM. CDR3 region: CASRGGGAYGYTF. The CDR3 DNA follows: TGTGCCAGCAGGGGCGGCGGAGCCTATGGCTACACCTTC.

The chain joins TRBV9 to TRBJ2-3; 12 nucleotides align to TRBD2. This CDR3 has 15 residues. CDR1 SGDLS and CDR2 YYNGEE come from the germline V gene. Trimming took 4 bases from V and 6 from J; bases not matched to a gene: 6. The CDR3 reads CASSPQTSGSDTQYF. The CDR3 DNA sequence: TGTGCCAGCAGCCCCCAGACTAGCGGGAGTGATACGCAGTATTTT.

This chain uses TRBV4-2 with TRBJ2-2, with 14 bases lining up with TRBD2. The CDR3 consists of 18 residues. Germline CDR1 and CDR2: LGHNA and YNFKEQ. The trim removed 0 bases at V and 6 bases at J, leaving 6 bases unmatched. DNA of the CDR3: TGTGCCAGCAGCCAAGAAGTTGTGACTAGCGGGAGGGCCGGGGAGCTGTTTTTT. Residues: CASSQEVVTSGRAGELFF.

This clone appeared a few times. The V gene is TRBV9, the J gene TRBJ2-2; 12 nucleotides line up with TRBD2. V shed 1 base, J shed 5 bases, and the junction held 0 bases outside the gene matches. CDR1 SGDLS and CDR2 YYNGEE come from the germline V gene. The CDR3 runs to 15 residues. The CDR3 DNA follows: TGTGCCAGCAGCGTACTAGCGGGAGGGACCGGGGAGCTGTTTTTT. Amino acid sequence: CASSVLAGGTGELFF. The complete variable domain, with remaining parts taken from reference TRBV9 and TRBJ2-2, reads DSGVTQTPKHLITATGQRVTLRCSPRSGDLSVYWYQQSLDQGLQFLIQYYNGEERAKGNILERFSAQQFPDLHSELNLSSLELGDSALYFCASSVLAGGTGELFFGEGSRLTVL.

The chain is built from TRBV19 and TRBJ2-1; 7 nucleotides match TRBD2. V was pared by 6 bases and J by 9 bases, with 8 bases of the junction left unmatched. CDR3 length equals 13 residues. From germline, CDR1 is LNHDA and CDR2 SQIVND (reference sequence). The CDR3 sequence is CASRVAGVGEQFF. CDR3 bases: TGTGCCAGTAGAGTCGCGGGAGTTGGTGAGCAGTTCTTC. Full variable domain (remainder filled in from reference TRBV19 and TRBJ2-1): DGGITQSPKYLFRKEGQNVTLSCEQNLNHDAMYWYRQDPGQGLRLIYYSQIVNDFQKGDIAEGYSVSREKKESFPLTVTSAQKNPTAFYLCASRVAGVGEQFFGPGTRLTVL.

CDR3 bases: TGCAGCGTTCGTGAGGGCGGGAGTTTCTACGAGCAGTACTTC. Its translation is CSVREGGSFYEQYF. The V and J genes are TRBV29-1 and TRBJ2-7; 7 bases map to TRBD2. The CDR3 covers 14 residues. Looked up from germline, CDR1 is SQVTM and CDR2 is ANQGSEA. Trimming at V came to 5 bases and at J to 3 bases, leaving 10 bases not matched to a gene.

About this clone: Mismatch with germline at one junction end may stem from a read error. The chain recombines TRBV7-2 with TRBJ2-3, with a tentative D call TRBD2 (6 bases). Germline loops: CDR1 SGHTA, CDR2 FQGNSA. The CDR3 length is 13 residues. The CDR3 loop reads CASSTTSTDTQYF. The CDR3 DNA is TGTGCCAGCAGCACTACTAGCACCGATACGCAGTATTTT.

V gene TRBV5-1 combines with J gene TRBJ1-1; D unclear. Trimming left V 4 bases short and J 1 base short, with 11 bases between. CDR3 length equals 14 residues. Per germline, CDR1 SGHRS and CDR2 YFSETQ. In nucleotides, the CDR3 is TGCGCCAGCAGCCCCGGCGACGGGAACACTGAAGCTTTCTTT. As protein: CASSPGDGNTEAFF.

About this clone: The same CDR3 is also encoded by other DNA sequences in this sample. The J gene is TRBJ1-2, the V gene TRBV27; 7 bases align to TRBD1. Germline CDR1 MNHEY, CDR2 SMNVEV (reference sequence). The CDR3 has 14 residues. Trimming at V came to 2 bases and at J to 4 bases, leaving 4 bases not matched to a gene. CDR3 in amino acids: CASSLRQGGYGYTF. The DNA for the CDR3 is TGTGCCAGCAGTTTAAGACAGGGTGGCTATGGCTACACCTTC.

J is TRBJ1-2 and V is TRBV28, with 7 bases that match TRBD1. Trimming cost V 2 bases and J 7 bases; bases outside gene matches: 10. This CDR3 is 15 amino acids long. Per the germline V gene, CDR1 is MDHEN and CDR2 is SYDVKM. In nucleotides, the CDR3 is TGTGCCAGCAGTTTACCCGACAGGGAGTTCGGTGGCTACACCTTC. It codes for CASSLPDREFGGYTF.

This chain uses TRBV10-2 with TRBJ2-3; 16 nucleotides line up with TRBD2. V trimming: 6 bases; J trimming: 2 bases; junction bases outside the gene matches: 8. This CDR3 is 18 amino acids long. Germline values: CDR1 WSHSY, CDR2 SAAADI. CDR3: CASRPPGLAGGTTDTQYF. The CDR3 DNA reads TGCGCCAGCAGACCCCCGGGACTAGCGGGAGGGACCACAGATACGCAGTATTTT.

This sequence joins TRBV5-3 and TRBJ2-2, with 10 bases that match TRBD2. TRBV5-3 is an ORF for which the function is uncertain. The CDR3 is 17 amino acids. V lost 0 bases to trimming and J lost 5 bases; unmatched junction nucleotides: 7. CDR3 in amino acids: CARSLARLAGVTGELFF. Here the CDR3 DNA reads TGTGCCAGAAGCTTGGCCCGCCTAGCGGGAGTAACCGGGGAGCTGTTTTTT.

The genes are TRBV2 and TRBJ1-5, with 11 bases fitting TRBD1. The CDR3 totals 15 residues. V dropped 6 bases and J dropped 7; count of bases not matched to a gene: 8. Germline V gene data show CDR1 as SNHLY and CDR2 as FYNNEI. The CDR3 loop reads CASSTRDRGGQPQHF. CDR3 coding DNA: TGTGCCAGCAGCACCCGGGACAGGGGGGGGCAGCCCCAGCATTTT.